The TCR beta chain described here comes from a study of blood T cell repertoires in COVID-19. Study background: Some COVID-19 samples were acute and others convalescent; all came from the United States, Italy and Spain. Sources were T cells, B-cell-depleted T cells, or PBMCs; the material itself was cDNA or gDNA.

The authors' processing: Reference gene primer amplification gave nucleated cell count estimates. Generated by immunoSEQ multiplex PCR, the TCRdb table keeps only in-frame clones and is missing some. The V and J calls and clone size were taken over from that table, and D and trimming were inferred from the DNA. There are 75,000 to 90,000 clones in the sample; under 80% occur only once, and roughly a third lies in the top ten. V was pared by 3 bases and J by 4 bases, with 15 bases between. This CDR3 comprises 15 residues. Germline CDR1 and CDR2: LNHDA and SQIVND (reference sequence). Seattle patients were enrolled while actively infected and followed longitudinally.

Input material: peripheral blood. The sequence derives from a man in his 60s with COVID-19, enrolled during active disease. V is TRBV19 and J is TRBJ1-2; no firm D call. The CDR3 reads CASSMENRRSYGYTF. In DNA, the CDR3 is TGTGCCAGTAGTATGGAAAACAGAAGATCCTATGGCTACACCTTC.